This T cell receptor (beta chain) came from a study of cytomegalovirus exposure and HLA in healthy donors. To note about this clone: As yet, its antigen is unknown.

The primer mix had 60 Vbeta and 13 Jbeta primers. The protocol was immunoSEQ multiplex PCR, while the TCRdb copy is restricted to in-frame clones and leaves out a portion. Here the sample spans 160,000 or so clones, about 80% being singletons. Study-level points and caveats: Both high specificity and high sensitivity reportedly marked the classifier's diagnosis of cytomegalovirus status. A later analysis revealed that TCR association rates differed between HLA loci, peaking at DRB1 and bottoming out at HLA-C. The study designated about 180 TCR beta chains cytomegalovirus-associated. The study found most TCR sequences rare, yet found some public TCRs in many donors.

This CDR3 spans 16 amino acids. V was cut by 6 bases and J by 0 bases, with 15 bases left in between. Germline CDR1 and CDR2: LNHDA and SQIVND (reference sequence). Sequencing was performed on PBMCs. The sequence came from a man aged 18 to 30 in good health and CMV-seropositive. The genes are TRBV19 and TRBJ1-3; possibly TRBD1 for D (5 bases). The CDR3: CASRPTGQFSGNTIYF. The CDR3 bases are TGTGCCAGTAGACCCACCGGACAATTCTCTGGAAACACCATATATTTT. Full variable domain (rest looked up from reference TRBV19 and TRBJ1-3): DGGITQSPKYLFRKEGQNVTLSCEQNLNHDAMYWYRQDPGQGLRLIYYSQIVNDFQKGDIAEGYSVSREKKESFPLTVTSAQKNPTAFYLCASRPTGQFSGNTIYFGEGSWLTVV.